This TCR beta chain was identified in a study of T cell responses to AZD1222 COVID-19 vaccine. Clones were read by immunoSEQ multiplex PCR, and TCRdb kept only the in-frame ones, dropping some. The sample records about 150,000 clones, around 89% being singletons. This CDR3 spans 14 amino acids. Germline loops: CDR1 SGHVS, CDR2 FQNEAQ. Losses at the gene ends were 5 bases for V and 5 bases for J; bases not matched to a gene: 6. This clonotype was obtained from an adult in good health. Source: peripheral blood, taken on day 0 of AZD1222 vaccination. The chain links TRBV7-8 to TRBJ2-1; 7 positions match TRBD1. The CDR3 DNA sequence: TGTGCCAGCAGCCGGGCGACAGGGAACAATGAGCAGTTCTTC. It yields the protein CASSRATGNNEQFF.